These 29 T cell receptor beta chains originate from one sample sequenced in a study of blood T cells in healthy people across ages. With a J-beta primer mix and a sample-barcoded 5' primer, a second PCR ran about 7 to 12 cycles. Each CDR3 protein gets one entry after TCRdb re-called the 5' RACE reads with MiXCR. The sample lists approximately 810,000 distinct CDR3 sequences; around 28% were seen once. Sequenced input: blood. These receptors were collected from a woman of 80 years or more in good health.

This chain uses TRBV15 with TRBJ2-7, with unresolved D. The CDR3 totals 13 residues. The ends were cut back, 0 bases at V and 13 bases at J, with 16 bases in the middle. Germline CDR1 and CDR2: LNHNV and YYDKDF (reference sequence). This CDR3 reads CATSRDLPGPLYF. In nucleotides, the CDR3 is TGTGCCACCAGCAGAGACCTTCCGGGTCCTCTCTACTTC.

This clonotype was found many times. CDR3 nucleotides: TGTGCCACCAGAGGCAGATCCTACGAGCAGTACTTC. Translated: CATRGRSYEQYF. V and J are TRBV15 and TRBJ2-7; no definite D call. The CDR3 spans 12 residues. V shed 6 bases and J shed 1 base, with 7 bases lying between them. Germline V gene lookup returns CDR1 LNHNV and CDR2 YYDKDF (reference sequence).

This clonotype has at least ten counts. This chain joins TRBV7-2 and TRBJ2-3; TRBD2 agrees at 7 bases. Trimming at V came to 5 bases and at J to 4 bases, leaving 9 bases not matched to a gene. The CDR3 has 15 residues. The V gene's germline CDR1 is SGHTA and CDR2 FQGNSA. CDR3 sequence reads: CASSPRGGGSDTQYF. CDR3 coding DNA: TGTGCCAGCAGCCCCAGAGGCGGGGGTTCAGATACGCAGTATTTT. Full variable domain (missing parts from reference TRBV7-2 and TRBJ2-3): GAGVSQSPSNKVTEKGKDVELRCDPISGHTALYWYRQSLGQGLEFLIYFQGNSAPDKSGLPSDRFSAERTGGSVSTLTIQRTQQEDSAVYLCASSPRGGGSDTQYFGPGTRLTVL.

The chain combines TRBV5-1 with TRBJ1-4; D remains unclear. The CDR3 length is 14 residues. Germline CDR1 SGHRS, CDR2 YFSETQ. V shed 0 bases and J shed 8 bases, with 11 bases lying between them. The chain's CDR3 is CASSLGGSREKLFF. CDR3 in DNA: TGCGCCAGCAGCTTGGGAGGGAGCCGAGAAAAACTGTTTTTT. Variable domain in full (rest from reference TRBV5-1 and TRBJ1-4): KAGVTQTPRYLIKTRGQQVTLSCSPISGHRSVSWYQQTPGQGLQFLFEYFSETQRNKGNFPGRFSGRQFSNSRSEMNVSTLELGDSALYLCASSLGGSREKLFFGSGTQLSVL.

The sample holds one count of this clonotype. This may be a read error, as it is one base from a much larger clone. The chain employs TRBV6-6 and TRBJ1-5, with D hard to call. CDR3 length: 12 residues. The germline CDR1 and CDR2 sequences are MNHNY and SVGAGI (reference sequence). CDR3 in DNA: TGTGCCGGCAGTTTTACTAATCAGCCCCAGCATTTT. The encoded protein is CAGSFTNQPQHF.

This chain uses TRBV13 with TRBJ2-4; the D gene is possibly TRBD2 (5 bases). The J call is uncertain, as TRBJ2-7 better fits the DNA end. The V gene's germline CDR1 is PRHDT and CDR2 FYEKMQ (reference sequence). This CDR3 is built from 13 residues. Written as DNA, the CDR3 is TGTGCCAGCGCACGGGGTGAGGGCTACGAGCAGTACTTC. Translating gives CASARGEGYEQYF.

This chain links TRBV7-2 with TRBJ2-4, with D tentatively TRBD1 or TRBD2 (6 bases each). The CDR3 spans 18 residues. Trimming cost V 5 bases and J 1 base, with 21 bases left between them. Germline V CDR1 and CDR2: SGHTA, FQGNSA. The CDR3: CASSELQGRGTAKNIQYF. The CDR3 nucleotides read TGTGCCAGCAGCGAACTCCAGGGGCGCGGGACGGCCAAAAACATTCAGTACTTC.

The chain recombines TRBV7-2 with TRBJ1-1; perhaps TRBD1 as D (5 bases). Trimming pared 5 bases from V and 4 bases from J, leaving 14 bases between. Germline CDR1 and CDR2: SGHTA and FQGNSA. The CDR3 extends over 14 amino acids. CDR3 residues: CASSPTGGTTEAFF. CDR3 nucleotide sequence: TGTGCCAGCAGCCCCACGGGGGGGACCACTGAAGCTTTCTTT.

This clonotype has only a few counts. The rearrangement links TRBV30 to TRBJ1-1; 10 bases are a match to TRBD1. The V and J ends lost 4 bases and 5 bases, in that order; junction bases with no gene match: 10. Germline V gene data show CDR1 as GTSNPN and CDR2 as SVGIG (reference sequence). The CDR3 totals 15 residues. The CDR3 spells CAWNRPGQGWTEAFF. CDR3 bases: TGTGCCTGGAATCGGCCGGGACAGGGGTGGACTGAAGCTTTCTTT.

This clonotype was found many times. J is TRBJ1-2 and V is TRBV11-2; D unresolved. Trimming cost V 4 bases and J 8 bases, with 17 bases left between them. CDR1 is SGHAT and CDR2 is FQNNGV in the germline V gene. This CDR3 is built from 14 residues. Written as DNA, the CDR3 is TGTGCCAGCAGCTCGCCCGGGCAAGGCAGGGGCTACACCTTC. Translating gives CASSSPGQGRGYTF.

This clonotype was counted a few times. V is TRBV28 and J is TRBJ2-3, with 9 bases identical to TRBD2. Germline assignment: CDR1 MDHEN and CDR2 SYDVKM. J gave up 1 base and V 8 bases, and 7 bases lay outside the gene matches. The CDR3 length is 15 residues. CDR3 bases: TGTGCCAGCGGTACTAGCGGGTTAGGCACAGATACGCAGTATTTT. Translation gives CASGTSGLGTDTQYF.

This clonotype appeared many times. V gene TRBV7-2 combines with J gene TRBJ2-3; either TRBD1 or TRBD2 may fit D (7 bases each). V was clipped by 4 bases and J by 3 bases, with 14 bases between them. Germline values: CDR1 SGHTA, CDR2 FQGNSA. This CDR3 contains 15 residues. CDR3 nucleotides: TGTGCCAGCAGCTCAGGGGGGGCTGGAACAGATACGCAGTATTTT. Translation: CASSSGGAGTDTQYF.

On this clonotype itself: This may stem from a read error, because a much larger clone lies one nucleotide away. In this CDR3 the conserved last residue, phenylalanine or tryptophan, is missing, so a read error is likely. J is TRBJ2-5 and V is TRBV4-3; D may be TRBD1 (5 bases). This CDR3 comprises 15 residues. Germline V lookup: CDR1 LGHNA, CDR2 YSLEER. The V end was cut by 3 bases, the J end by 4 bases, with 15 bases between. CDR3 residues: CASSQRAKRGETQYV. The CDR3 coding sequence is TGCGCCAGCAGCCAGAGAGCTAAAAGGGGAGAGACCCAGTACGTC.

The J gene is TRBJ1-1, the V gene TRBV6-5; D is ambiguous. Trimming stripped 6 bases from V and 1 base from J, with 9 bases between. The CDR3 is 13 residues long. The germline CDR1 and CDR2 sequences are MNHEY and SVGAGI. This CDR3 reads CASRLQPNTEAFF. The CDR3 nucleotides are TGTGCCAGCAGATTACAACCGAACACTGAAGCTTTCTTT.

CDR3: CASNRDRVRYEQYF. The CDR3 nucleotides are TGTGCCAGTAACCGGGACAGGGTCCGCTACGAGCAGTACTTC. V usage is TRBV28 and J usage is TRBJ2-7; 9 bases match TRBD1. V lost 9 bases and J lost 3; bases outside the gene matches: 9. The CDR3 length is 14 residues. From germline, CDR1 is MDHEN and CDR2 SYDVKM. The whole variable domain, remainder taken from reference TRBV28 and TRBJ2-7, is DVKVTQSSRYLVKRTGEKVFLECVQDMDHENMFWYRQDPGLGLRLIYFSYDVKMKEKGDIPEGYSVSREKKERFSLILESASTNQTSMYLCASNRDRVRYEQYFGPGTRLTVT.

This rearrangement joins TRBV12-3 or TRBV12-4 to TRBJ2-3, with TRBD1 matching over 7 bases. The CDR3 is made up of 15 amino acids. V was clipped by 5 bases and J by 0 bases; unmatched bases: 5. The CDR3 nucleotides are TGTGCCAGCAGTCGGGACAGAGTGAGCACAGATACGCAGTATTTT. It is translated as CASSRDRVSTDTQYF.

On this clonotype itself: A much larger clone is a single base away; this may be a read error. The rearrangement links TRBV15 to TRBJ2-5; TRBD2 aligns across 12 bases. Germline values: CDR1 LNHNV, CDR2 YYDKDF (reference sequence). Germline trimming cut 0 bases from V and 11 bases from J; bases unmatched to any gene: 16. The CDR3 length is 18 residues. The CDR3 loop reads CATSRDTRLAGVGNEQYF. CDR3 DNA sequence: TGTGCCACCAGCAGAGATACTCGACTAGCGGGGGTAGGGAATGAGCAGTACTTC. The whole variable domain, filled in from reference TRBV15 and TRBJ2-5, reads DAMVIQNPRYQVTQFGKPVTLSCSQTLNHNVMYWYQQKSSQAPKLLFHYYDKDFNNEADTPDNFQSRRPNTSFCFLDIRSPGLGDTAMYLCATSRDTRLAGVGNEQYFGPGTRLLVL.

The chain links TRBV3-1 to TRBJ2-1; a weak D match, TRBD2 (6 bases). This CDR3 has 13 residues. Trimming took off 4 bases at V and 8 bases at J, with 12 bases between the two ends. CDR1 is LGHDT and CDR2 is YNNKEL in the germline V gene (reference sequence). CDR3: CASSRNPGDEQFF. The DNA of the CDR3 is TGTGCCAGCAGCCGGAACCCGGGGGATGAGCAGTTCTTC.

The CDR3: CATSRPTGGLATGELFF. The CDR3 DNA sequence: TGTGCCACCAGCCGACCTACAGGGGGCTTAGCCACCGGGGAGCTGTTTTTT. The V call is TRBV15, the J call TRBJ2-2, with 9 bases identical to TRBD1. The germline V gene has CDR1 LNHNV and CDR2 YYDKDF (reference sequence). CDR3 size: 17 residues. After removal of 5 bases from V and 4 bases from J, the junction contained 11 bases not matched to a gene.

This chain links TRBV7-8 with TRBJ2-4, with D tentatively TRBD1 (7 bases). Trimming stripped 2 bases from V and 9 bases from J, with 11 bases between. The CDR3 length is 13 residues. CDR1 and CDR2 from the germline V gene are SGHVS and FQNEAQ. CDR3 nucleotide sequence: TGTGCCAGCAGCTTACAGGGGGGAAGCATTCAGTACTTC. Protein product: CASSLQGGSIQYF.

This clonotype was seen repeatedly, ten times or more. The chain employs TRBV7-2 and TRBJ1-1; 10 bases are a match to TRBD1. V was pared by 4 bases and J by 0 bases, with 2 bases of the junction left unmatched. Germline CDR1 SGHTA, CDR2 FQGNSA. The CDR3 is made up of 15 amino acids. CDR3 nucleotides: TGTGCCAGCAGCTCCGACAGGGGGCTGAACACTGAAGCTTTCTTT. Amino acid sequence: CASSSDRGLNTEAFF.

This clonotype was picked up a small number of times. The chain carries TRBV5-1 and TRBJ2-7, with TRBD2 identical over 9 bases. The CDR3 extends over 16 amino acids. The V segment lost 1 base and the J segment 2 bases; nucleotides outside the gene matches: 7. From germline, CDR1 is SGHRS and CDR2 YFSETQ. The CDR3 coding sequence is TGCGCCAGCAGCTTGTATGACCCTAGCGGGACCTACGAGCAGTACTTC. Residues: CASSLYDPSGTYEQYF.

This clonotype showed up just a few times. V usage is TRBV19 and J usage is TRBJ2-7, with TRBD1 identical over 10 bases. With 1 base clipped from V and 2 bases from J, the junction kept 2 bases outside the gene matches. The CDR3 contains 15 residues. In germline, CDR1 is LNHDA, CDR2 SQIVND (reference sequence). CDR3 loop: CASSIGGQGAYEQYF. The CDR3 DNA follows: TGTGCCAGTAGTATAGGAGGACAGGGGGCCTACGAGCAGTACTTC.

This clonotype occurred a few times. This could be a read error, since a much larger clone is one nucleotide away. No conserved phenylalanine or tryptophan is present at the end of the CDR3, so a read error is the likely explanation. The V call is TRBV12-3 or TRBV12-4, the J call TRBJ1-2; no reliable D call. This CDR3 is 14 amino acids long. V lost 5 bases and J 3 bases, leaving 13 bases between the germline ends. CDR3 DNA: TGTGCCAGCAGTATGGCGGGAATCGACTATGGCTACACCGTC. This gives the protein CASSMAGIDYGYTV.

This clonotype was seen repeatedly, ten times or more. This chain links TRBV29-1 with TRBJ2-4, with 9 bases lining up with TRBD1. CDR1 and CDR2 from the germline V gene are SQVTM and ANQGSEA. Losses at the gene ends were 6 bases for V and 0 bases for J; bases not matched to a gene: 6. CDR3 size: 15 residues. The CDR3 coding sequence is TGCAGCGTCTATACAGGGGGCCTAGCCAAAAACATTCAGTACTTC. Translation gives CSVYTGGLAKNIQYF.

The chain links TRBV5-1 to TRBJ2-7, with D possibly being TRBD2 (5 bases). Germline CDR1 and CDR2: SGHRS and YFSETQ. Trimming shortened V by 0 bases and J by 5 bases, and 18 bases separated the two germline ends. The CDR3 sequence is 16 residues long. The CDR3 coding sequence is TGCGCCAGCAGCTTGGCCTCGGTTTCTAGCTTCCACGAGCAGTACTTC. Protein product: CASSLASVSSFHEQYF.

This clonotype was observed at least ten times. This chain joins TRBV20-1 and TRBJ2-4; D call uncertain. V was clipped by 5 bases and J by 3 bases, with 20 bases between them. The CDR3 has 16 amino acids. CDR1 is DFQATT, CDR2 SNEGSKA, per germline (reference sequence). Here the CDR3 DNA reads TGCAGTGCTCCAATGGATTGGATAGGGCTCAAAAACATTCAGTACTTC. It yields the protein CSAPMDWIGLKNIQYF.

The chain recombines TRBV7-2 with TRBJ2-1; 10 bases fit TRBD2. Germline CDR1 reads SGHTA; CDR2 reads FQGNSA. The V and J ends lost 5 bases and 5 bases, in that order; junction bases with no gene match: 6. CDR3 size: 15 residues. The chain's CDR3 is CASSKREGGNNEQFF. In DNA form, the CDR3 reads TGTGCCAGCAGCAAGCGGGAGGGCGGTAACAATGAGCAGTTCTTC.

The chain carries TRBV2 and TRBJ1-2; 9 nucleotides agree with TRBD1. V lost 6 bases and J lost 4; bases outside the gene matches: 12. This CDR3 contains 16 residues. Germline V CDR1 and CDR2: SNHLY, FYNNEI. CDR3 region: CASSRSGTGTFYGYTF. The CDR3 region has the DNA TGTGCCAGCAGCCGTTCAGGGACAGGGACCTTCTATGGCTACACCTTC.